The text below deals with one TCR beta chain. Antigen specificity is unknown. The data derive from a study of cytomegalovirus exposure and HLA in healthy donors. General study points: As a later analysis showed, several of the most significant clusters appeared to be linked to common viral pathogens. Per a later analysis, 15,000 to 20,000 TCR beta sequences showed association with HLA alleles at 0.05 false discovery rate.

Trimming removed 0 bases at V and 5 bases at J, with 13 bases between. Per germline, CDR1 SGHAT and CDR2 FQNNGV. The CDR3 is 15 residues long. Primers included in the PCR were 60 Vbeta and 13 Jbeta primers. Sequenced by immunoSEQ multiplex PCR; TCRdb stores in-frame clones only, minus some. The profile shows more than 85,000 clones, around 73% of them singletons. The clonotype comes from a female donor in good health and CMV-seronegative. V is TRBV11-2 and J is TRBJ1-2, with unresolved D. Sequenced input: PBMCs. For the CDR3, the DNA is TGTGCCAGCAGCTTAGATGAGGGCAGGTTGTATGGCTACACCTTC. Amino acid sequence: CASSLDEGRLYGYTF.